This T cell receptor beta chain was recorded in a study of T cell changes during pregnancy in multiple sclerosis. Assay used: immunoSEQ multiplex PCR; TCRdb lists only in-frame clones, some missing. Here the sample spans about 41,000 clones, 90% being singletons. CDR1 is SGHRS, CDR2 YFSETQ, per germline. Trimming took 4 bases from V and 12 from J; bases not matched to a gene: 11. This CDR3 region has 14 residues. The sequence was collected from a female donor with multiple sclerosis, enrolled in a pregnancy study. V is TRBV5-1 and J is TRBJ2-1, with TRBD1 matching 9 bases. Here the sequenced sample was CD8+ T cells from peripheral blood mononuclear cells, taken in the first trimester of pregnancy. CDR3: CASSGGQGRIRQFF. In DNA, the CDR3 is TGCGCCAGCAGCGGGGGACAGGGAAGGATCAGGCAGTTCTTC.